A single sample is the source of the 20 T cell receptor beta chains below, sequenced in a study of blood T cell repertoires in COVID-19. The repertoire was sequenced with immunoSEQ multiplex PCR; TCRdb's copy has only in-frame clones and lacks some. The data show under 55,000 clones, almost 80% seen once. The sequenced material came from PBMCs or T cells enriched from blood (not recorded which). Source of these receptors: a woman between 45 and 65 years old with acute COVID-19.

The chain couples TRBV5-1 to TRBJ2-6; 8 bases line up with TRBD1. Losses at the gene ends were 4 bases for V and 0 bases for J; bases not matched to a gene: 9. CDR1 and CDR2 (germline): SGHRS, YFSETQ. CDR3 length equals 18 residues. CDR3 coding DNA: TGCGCCAGCAGCGCGACAGGGGTCGCCAGCTCTGGGGCCAACGTCCTGACTTTC. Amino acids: CASSATGVASSGANVLTF.

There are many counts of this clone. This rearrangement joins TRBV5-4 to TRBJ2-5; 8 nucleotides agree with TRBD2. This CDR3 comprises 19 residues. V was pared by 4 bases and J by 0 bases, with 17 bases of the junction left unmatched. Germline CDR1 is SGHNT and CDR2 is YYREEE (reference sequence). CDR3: CASSPGRWRGAEYQETQYF. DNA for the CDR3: TGTGCCAGCAGCCCTGGTAGGTGGCGGGGGGCCGAGTACCAAGAGACCCAGTACTTC.

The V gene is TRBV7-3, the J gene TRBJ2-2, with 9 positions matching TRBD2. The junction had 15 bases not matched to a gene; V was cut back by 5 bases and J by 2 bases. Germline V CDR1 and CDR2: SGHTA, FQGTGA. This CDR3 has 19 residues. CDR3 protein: CASSPWGSGGRGNTGELFF. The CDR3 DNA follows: TGTGCCAGCAGCCCGTGGGGTAGCGGGGGCCGAGGAAACACCGGGGAGCTGTTTTTT.

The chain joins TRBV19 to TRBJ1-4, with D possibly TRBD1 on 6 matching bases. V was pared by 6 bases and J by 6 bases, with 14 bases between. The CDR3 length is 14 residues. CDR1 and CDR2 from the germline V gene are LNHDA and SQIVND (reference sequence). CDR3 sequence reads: CASRMLQGDEKLFF. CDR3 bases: TGTGCCAGTAGGATGCTACAGGGAGATGAAAAACTGTTTTTT.

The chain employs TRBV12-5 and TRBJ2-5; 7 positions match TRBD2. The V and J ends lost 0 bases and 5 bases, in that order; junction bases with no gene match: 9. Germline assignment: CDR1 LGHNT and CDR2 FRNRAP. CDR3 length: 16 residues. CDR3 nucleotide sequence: TGTGCTAGTGGTTTGGTAGAGGTAGTCGGGGGGGAGACCCAGTACTTC. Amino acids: CASGLVEVVGGETQYF. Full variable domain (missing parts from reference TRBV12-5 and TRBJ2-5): DARVTQTPRHKVTEMGQEVTMRCQPILGHNTVFWYRQTMMQGLELLAYFRNRAPLDDSGMPKDRFSAEMPDATLATLKIQPSEPRDSAVYFCASGLVEVVGGETQYFGPGTRLLVL.

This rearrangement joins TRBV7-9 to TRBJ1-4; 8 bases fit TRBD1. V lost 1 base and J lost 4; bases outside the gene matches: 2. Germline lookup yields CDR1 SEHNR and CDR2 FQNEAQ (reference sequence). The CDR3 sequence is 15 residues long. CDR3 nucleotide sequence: TGTGCCAGCAGCTTAGGGACAGGGTTTAATGAAAAACTGTTTTTT. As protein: CASSLGTGFNEKLFF.

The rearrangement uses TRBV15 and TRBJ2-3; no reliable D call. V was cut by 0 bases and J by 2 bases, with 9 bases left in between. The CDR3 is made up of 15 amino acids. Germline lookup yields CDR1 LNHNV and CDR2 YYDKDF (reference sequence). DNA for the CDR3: TGTGCCACCAGCAGAGAAAGCCATACCACAGATACGCAGTATTTT. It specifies CATSRESHTTDTQYF.

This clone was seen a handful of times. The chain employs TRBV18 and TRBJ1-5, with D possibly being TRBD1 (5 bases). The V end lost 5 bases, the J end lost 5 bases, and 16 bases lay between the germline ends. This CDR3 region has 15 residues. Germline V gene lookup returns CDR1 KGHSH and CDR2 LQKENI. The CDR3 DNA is TGTGCCAGCTCAGAGATGGAGGGGCCCGATCAGCCCCAGCATTTT. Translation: CASSEMEGPDQPQHF. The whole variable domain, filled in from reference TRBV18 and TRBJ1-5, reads NAGVMQNPRHLVRRRGQEARLRCSPMKGHSHVYWYRQLPEEGLKFMVYLQKENIIDESGMPKERFSAEFPKEGPSILRIQQVVRGDSAAYFCASSEMEGPDQPQHFGDGTRLSIL.

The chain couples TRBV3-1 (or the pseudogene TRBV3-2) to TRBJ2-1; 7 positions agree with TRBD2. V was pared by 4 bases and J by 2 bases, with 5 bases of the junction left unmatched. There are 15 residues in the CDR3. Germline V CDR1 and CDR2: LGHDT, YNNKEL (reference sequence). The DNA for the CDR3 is TGTGCCAGCAGCCCTCCAAGCGGGACCTACAATGAGCAGTTCTTC. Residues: CASSPPSGTYNEQFF.

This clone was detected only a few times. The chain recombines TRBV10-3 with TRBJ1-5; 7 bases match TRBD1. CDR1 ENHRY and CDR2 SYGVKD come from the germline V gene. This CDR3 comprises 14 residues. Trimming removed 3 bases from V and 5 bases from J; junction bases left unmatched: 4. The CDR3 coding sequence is TGTGCCATCAGTGACGACAGGGCCTATCAGCCCCAGCATTTT. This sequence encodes CAISDDRAYQPQHF.

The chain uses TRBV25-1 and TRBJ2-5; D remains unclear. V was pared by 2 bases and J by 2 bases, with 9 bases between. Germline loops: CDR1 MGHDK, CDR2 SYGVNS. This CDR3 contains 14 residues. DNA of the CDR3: TGTGCCAGCAGTGAACTAGGCCCACAAGAGACCCAGTACTTC. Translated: CASSELGPQETQYF.

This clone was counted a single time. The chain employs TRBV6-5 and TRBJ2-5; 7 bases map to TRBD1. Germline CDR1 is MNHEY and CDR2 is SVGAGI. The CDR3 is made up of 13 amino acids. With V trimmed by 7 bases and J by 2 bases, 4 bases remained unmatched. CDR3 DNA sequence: TGTGCCAGCAAAAGGACAGGACAAGAGACCCAGTACTTC. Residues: CASKRTGQETQYF.

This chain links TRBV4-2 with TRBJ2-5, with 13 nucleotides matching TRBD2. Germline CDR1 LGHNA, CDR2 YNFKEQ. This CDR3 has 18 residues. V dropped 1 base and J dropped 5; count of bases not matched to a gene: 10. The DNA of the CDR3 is TGTGCCAGCAGCCAAGGGGTGCGGACTAGCGGGGGAATGGAGACCCAGTACTTC. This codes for CASSQGVRTSGGMETQYF.

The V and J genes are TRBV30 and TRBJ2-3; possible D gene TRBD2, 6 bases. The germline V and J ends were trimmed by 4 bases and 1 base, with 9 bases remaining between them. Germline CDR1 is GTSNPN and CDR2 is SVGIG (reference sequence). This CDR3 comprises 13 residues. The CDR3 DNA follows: TGTGCCTGGATGCCGGGGGGCACAGATACGCAGTATTTT. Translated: CAWMPGGTDTQYF.

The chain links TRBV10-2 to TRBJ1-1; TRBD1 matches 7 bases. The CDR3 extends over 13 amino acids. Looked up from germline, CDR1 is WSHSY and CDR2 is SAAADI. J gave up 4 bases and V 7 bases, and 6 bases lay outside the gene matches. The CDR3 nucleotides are TGCGCCAGCACACAGGGGATGGCCACTGAAGCTTTCTTT. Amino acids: CASTQGMATEAFF.

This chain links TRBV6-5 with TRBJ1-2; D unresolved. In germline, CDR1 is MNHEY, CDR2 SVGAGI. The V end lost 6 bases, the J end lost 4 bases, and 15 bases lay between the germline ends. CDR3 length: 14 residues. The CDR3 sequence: CASRGRVPLYGYTF. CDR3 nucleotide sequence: TGTGCCAGCAGGGGGAGGGTCCCCCTCTATGGCTACACCTTC.

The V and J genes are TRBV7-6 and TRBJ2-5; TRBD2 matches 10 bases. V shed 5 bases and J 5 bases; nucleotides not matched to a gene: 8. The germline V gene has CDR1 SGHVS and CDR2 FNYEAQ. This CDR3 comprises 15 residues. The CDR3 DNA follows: TGTGCCAGCAGCCCCCGAGAGCGGGGGGGGGAGACCCAGTACTTC. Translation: CASSPRERGGETQYF.

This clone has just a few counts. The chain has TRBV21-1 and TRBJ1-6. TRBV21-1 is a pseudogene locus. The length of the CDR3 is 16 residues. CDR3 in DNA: TGTGCCCCCCCCTTGGCGGAGGACCCTAAGAATTCACCCCTCCACTTT. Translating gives CAPPLAEDPKNSPLHF.

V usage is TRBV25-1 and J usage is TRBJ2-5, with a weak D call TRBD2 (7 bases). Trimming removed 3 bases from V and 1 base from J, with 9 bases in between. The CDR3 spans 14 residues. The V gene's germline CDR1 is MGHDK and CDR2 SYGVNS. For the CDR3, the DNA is TGTGCCAGCAGTGAGAGGGGGGGCCAAGAGACCCAGTACTTC. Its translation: CASSERGGQETQYF.

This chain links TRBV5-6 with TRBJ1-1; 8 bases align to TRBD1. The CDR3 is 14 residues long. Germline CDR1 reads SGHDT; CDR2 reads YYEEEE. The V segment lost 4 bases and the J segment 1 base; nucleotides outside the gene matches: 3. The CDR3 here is CASSIGTGNTEAFF. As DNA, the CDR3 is TGTGCCAGCAGCATCGGGACAGGGAACACTGAAGCTTTCTTT.